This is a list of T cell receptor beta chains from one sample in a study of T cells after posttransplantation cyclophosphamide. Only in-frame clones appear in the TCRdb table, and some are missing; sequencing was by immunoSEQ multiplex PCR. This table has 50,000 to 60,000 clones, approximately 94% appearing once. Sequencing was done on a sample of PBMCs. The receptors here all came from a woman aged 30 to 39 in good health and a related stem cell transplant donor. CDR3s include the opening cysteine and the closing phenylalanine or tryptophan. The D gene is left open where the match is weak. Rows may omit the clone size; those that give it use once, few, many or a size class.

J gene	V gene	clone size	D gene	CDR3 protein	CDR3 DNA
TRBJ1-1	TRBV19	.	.	CASSTNENTEAFF	TGTGCCAGTAGCACAAATGAGAACACTGAAGCTTTCTTT
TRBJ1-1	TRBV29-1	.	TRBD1	CSAKGDRGVGNTEAFF	TGCAGCGCGAAGGGGGACAGGGGGGTGGGTAACACTGAAGCTTTCTTT
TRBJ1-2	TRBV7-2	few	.	CASSLYAGNYGYTF	TGTGCCAGCAGCTTATACGCGGGGAACTATGGCTACACCTTC
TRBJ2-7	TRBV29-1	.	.	CSVDLGGVSYEQYF	TGCAGCGTTGATTTGGGCGGGGTCTCCTACGAGCAGTACTTC
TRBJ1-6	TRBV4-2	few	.	CASSQDARRVGFSPLHF	TGTGCCAGCAGCCAAGATGCCCGCAGGGTAGGGTTTTCACCCCTCCACTTT
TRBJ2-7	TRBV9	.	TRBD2	CASSVGEGLGYEQYF	TGTGCCAGCAGCGTAGGGGAGGGGCTAGGTTACGAGCAGTACTTC
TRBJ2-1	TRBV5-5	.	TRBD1	CASSPGQGASYNEQFF	TGTGCCAGCAGTCCCGGACAGGGGGCTTCCTACAATGAGCAGTTCTTC
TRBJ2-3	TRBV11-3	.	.	CASSQWIGQSTDTQYF	TGTGCCAGCAGCCAGTGGATAGGACAAAGCACAGATACGCAGTATTTT
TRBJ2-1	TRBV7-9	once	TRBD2	CASSLPPGLAGETYNEQFF	TGTGCCAGCAGCTTACCTCCGGGACTAGCGGGAGAGACCTACAATGAGCAGTTCTTC
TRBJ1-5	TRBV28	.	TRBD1	CASSPADRGRQPQHF	TGTGCCAGCAGTCCCGCGGACAGGGGACGTCAGCCCCAGCATTTT
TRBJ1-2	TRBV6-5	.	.	CASSYSLSGNYGYTF	TGTGCCAGCAGTTACTCGCTGTCTGGCAACTATGGCTACACCTTC
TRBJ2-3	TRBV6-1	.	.	CASSEGSSRVTDTQYF	TGTGCCAGCAGTGAAGGCTCTAGCCGGGTCACAGATACGCAGTATTTT
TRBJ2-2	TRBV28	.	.	CASSSGHRDTGELFF	TGTGCCAGCAGTTCTGGACATAGGGATACCGGGGAGCTGTTTTTT
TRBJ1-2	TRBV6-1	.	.	CASSELLGVQGYTF	TGTGCCAGCAGTGAACTTTTGGGAGTGCAGGGCTACACCTTC
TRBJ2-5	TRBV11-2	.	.	CASSHLPDGWAGTQYF	TGTGCCAGCAGCCATCTGCCTGACGGGTGGGCGGGCACCCAGTACTTC
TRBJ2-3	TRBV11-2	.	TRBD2	CASSPKGRGGLDTQYF	TGTGCCAGCAGCCCAAAGGGTCGGGGGGGGTTAGATACGCAGTATTTT
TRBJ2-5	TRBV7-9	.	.	CASSPGIQETQYF	TGTGCCAGCAGCCCAGGGATCCAAGAGACCCAGTACTTC
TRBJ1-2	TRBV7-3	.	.	CASSLKNPDRPDYGYTF	TGTGCCAGCAGCTTAAAGAACCCCGACAGGCCTGACTATGGCTACACCTTC
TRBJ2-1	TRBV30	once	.	CAWSGGGLSSYNEQFF	TGTGCCTGGAGTGGAGGCGGGTTAAGCTCCTACAATGAGCAGTTCTTC
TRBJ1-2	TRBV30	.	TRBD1	CACQRGHYGYTF	TGTGCGTGCCAAAGGGGGCACTATGGCTACACCTTC
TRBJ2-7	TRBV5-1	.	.	CASRAQATYEQYF	TGCGCCAGCCGTGCGCAGGCTACATACGAGCAGTACTTC
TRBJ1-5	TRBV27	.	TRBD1	CASSYAGGSNQPQHF	TGTGCCAGCAGTTACGCAGGGGGTAGCAATCAGCCCCAGCATTTT
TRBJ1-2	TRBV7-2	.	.	CASTPAGVGYTF	TGTGCCAGCACCCCTGCAGGGGTCGGCTACACCTTC
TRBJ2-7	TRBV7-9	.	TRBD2	CASSPGGGAYEQYF	TGTGCCAGCAGCCCCGGCGGGGGGGCCTACGAGCAGTACTTC
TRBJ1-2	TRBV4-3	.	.	CASSQGTTTGISNYGYTF	TGCGCCAGCAGCCAAGGCACCACTACAGGCATATCTAACTATGGCTACACCTTC
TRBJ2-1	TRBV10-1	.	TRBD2	CASAVSGGLNEQFF	TGCGCCAGCGCCGTTAGCGGGGGGTTGAATGAGCAGTTCTTC
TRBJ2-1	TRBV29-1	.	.	CSLPGPRPAEQFF	TGCAGCTTACCGGGTCCCCGGCCAGCGGAGCAGTTCTTC
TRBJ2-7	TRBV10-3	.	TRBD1	CAIRGTGSLYEQYF	TGTGCCATCAGGGGGACAGGATCTCTCTACGAGCAGTACTTC
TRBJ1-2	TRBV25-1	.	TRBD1	CASSRQGNYGYTF	TGTGCCAGCAGTCGACAGGGAAACTATGGCTACACCTTC
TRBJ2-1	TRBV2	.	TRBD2	CASRTSGRYNEQFF	TGTGCCAGCAGGACTAGCGGGCGTTACAATGAGCAGTTCTTC
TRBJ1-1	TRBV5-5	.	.	CASSRDGGNTEAFF	TGTGCCAGCAGTCGGGACGGGGGAAACACTGAAGCTTTCTTT
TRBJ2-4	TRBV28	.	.	CASSSGVIQYF	TGTGCCAGCAGTTCGGGGGTCATTCAGTACTTC
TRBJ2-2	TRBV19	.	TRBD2	CASKSGGEAGELFF	TGTGCCAGTAAAAGTGGGGGGGAAGCCGGGGAGCTGTTTTTT
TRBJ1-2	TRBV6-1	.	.	CASSEALTVHF	TGTGCCAGCAGTGAAGCCTTGACAGTTCACTTC
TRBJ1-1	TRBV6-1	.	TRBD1	CASSEMDRKNTEAFF	TGTGCCAGCAGTGAAATGGACAGGAAGAACACTGAAGCTTTCTTT
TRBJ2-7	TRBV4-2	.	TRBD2	CASSRILAGGVSYEQYF	TGTGCCAGCAGCCGAATACTAGCGGGGGGGGTCTCCTACGAGCAGTACTTC
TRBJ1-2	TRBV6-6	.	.	CASSYWPNYGYTF	TGTGCCAGCAGTTACTGGCCGAACTATGGCTACACCTTC
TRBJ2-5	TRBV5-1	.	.	CASSEHANRAQETQYF	TGCGCCAGCAGCGAACACGCAAACAGGGCGCAAGAGACCCAGTACTTC
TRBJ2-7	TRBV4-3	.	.	CASSQESRAYEQYF	TGCGCCAGCAGCCAAGAGAGCAGGGCCTACGAGCAGTACTTC
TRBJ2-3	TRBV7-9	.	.	CASSFQGSTDTQYF	TGTGCCAGCAGCTTCCAGGGTTCCACAGATACGCAGTATTTT
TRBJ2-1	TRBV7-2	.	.	CASSPRTGSSYNEQFF	TGTGCCAGCAGCCCACGAACCGGGAGCTCCTACAATGAGCAGTTCTTC
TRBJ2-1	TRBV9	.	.	CASSSNYNEQFF	TGTGCCAGTAGTAGCAACTACAATGAGCAGTTCTTC
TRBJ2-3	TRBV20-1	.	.	CSALKLDTQYF	TGCAGTGCCCTTAAGCTAGATACGCAGTATTTT
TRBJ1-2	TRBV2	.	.	CASSARGDGYTF	TGTGCCAGCAGTGCCCGGGGTGATGGCTACACCTTC
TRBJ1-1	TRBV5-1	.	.	CASSLDRQATEAFF	TGCGCCAGCAGCTTGGACAGGCAGGCCACTGAAGCTTTCTTT
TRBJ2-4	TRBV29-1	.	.	CSVIGGVKNIQYF	TGCAGCGTGATAGGGGGGGTGAAAAACATTCAGTACTTC
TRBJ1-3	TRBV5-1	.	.	CASSSVPTAAEGNTIYF	TGCGCCAGCAGCTCCGTCCCGACGGCGGCAGAGGGAAACACCATATATTTT
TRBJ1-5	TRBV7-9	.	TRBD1	CASSSDRAPSNQPQHF	TGTGCCAGCAGCTCTGACAGGGCCCCTAGCAATCAGCCCCAGCATTTT
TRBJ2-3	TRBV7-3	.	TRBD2	CASSYRGGTDTQYF	TGTGCCAGCAGCTATCGGGGGGGCACAGATACGCAGTATTTT